This is a list of T cell receptor beta chains from one sample in a study of lymphopenia after photon versus proton radiotherapy. The repertoire was sequenced with immunoSEQ multiplex PCR; TCRdb's copy has only in-frame clones and lacks some. Of 65,000 to 75,000 clones detected, approximately 87% appear once; the ten largest clones hold more than 10%. Sample: peripheral blood, taken from a patient treated with proton-based radiotherapy. The source of these receptors is an elderly man with esophageal cancer. Each CDR3 is given with its conserved first and last residue. The D gene is left open where the match is weak. Expanded clones get a size class; other rows say once, few or many, or leave the size out.

D gene,V gene,J gene,clone size,CDR3 DNA,CDR3 protein
TRBD1,TRBV10-3,TRBJ1-1,.,TGTGCCGGCAGACAGGGAGTTGTGACTGAAGCTTTCTTT,CAGRQGVVTEAFF
.,TRBV5-1,TRBJ2-5,.,TGCGCCAGCAGCTTGGTTGGGGGGGGCGCGGAGACCCAGTACTTC,CASSLVGGGAETQYF
TRBD1,TRBV6-5,TRBJ2-7,.,TGTGCCAGCTCCTGGGACAGGGGGTCCTCCGAGCAGTACTTC,CASSWDRGSSEQYF
.,TRBV28,TRBJ1-1,.,TGTGCCAGCACACCTTCAGGGGTTCGGACTGAAGCTTTCTTT,CASTPSGVRTEAFF
TRBD1,TRBV11-1,TRBJ2-3,.,TGTGCCAGCAGAACAGGGGTTTCCTCTAGCACAGATACGCAGTATTTT,CASRTGVSSSTDTQYF
.,TRBV6-5,TRBJ2-7,.,TGTGCCAGCAGTTACTCCGGGACGGGCGCACCGTACTTC,CASSYSGTGAPYF
.,TRBV25-1,TRBJ1-2,.,TGTGCCAGCAGTGAAAGTGGGGAGAGGTTCTATGGCTACACCTTC,CASSESGERFYGYTF
.,TRBV5-6,TRBJ2-5,few,TGTGCCAGCAGGGAGGGACCGCCGTTATCGAGTTTACAAGAGACCCAGTACTTC,CASREGPPLSSLQETQYF
.,TRBV30,TRBJ1-5,.,TGTGCCTGGAGTGTGCTATCAGGGATGGGCAATCAGCCCCAGCATTTT,CAWSVLSGMGNQPQHF
.,TRBV21-1,TRBJ2-7,.,TGTGCCAGCAGCAGGAGCTCCTACGAGCAGTACTTC,CASSRSSYEQYF